These 21 T cell receptor beta chains came from one sample sequenced in a study of cytomegalovirus exposure and HLA in healthy donors. Amplification used 60 Vbeta primers and 13 Jbeta primers. Repertoires were generated with immunoSEQ multiplex PCR, while TCRdb's copy carries only in-frame clones and drops some. In total, the table holds about 160,000 clones. Sequenced material: PBMCs. The receptor source for this set is a woman in her fifties or sixties in good health and CMV-seronegative.

This sequence joins TRBV9 and TRBJ1-4; 7 bases align to TRBD1. Germline V CDR1 and CDR2: SGDLS, YYNGEE. The V gene end was trimmed by 3 bases and the J gene end by 6 bases; junction bases not matched to a gene: 8. The CDR3 extends over 15 amino acids. The CDR3 region has the DNA TGTGCCAGCAGCGGAGGACAGGAGCTTTATGAAAAACTGTTTTTT. Its translation: CASSGGQELYEKLFF. The whole variable domain, filled in from reference TRBV9 and TRBJ1-4, reads DSGVTQTPKHLITATGQRVTLRCSPRSGDLSVYWYQQSLDQGLQFLIQYYNGEERAKGNILERFSAQQFPDLHSELNLSSLELGDSALYFCASSGGQELYEKLFFGSGTQLSVL.

This CDR3 is CASSSGQEGSGNTIYF. Written as DNA, the CDR3 is TGCGCCAGCAGTTCGGGACAGGAAGGCTCTGGAAACACCATATATTTT. This chain joins TRBV4-1 and TRBJ1-3; TRBD1 aligns across 8 bases. This CDR3 is 16 amino acids long. The germline gives CDR1 MGHRA, CDR2 YSYEKL. J lost 0 bases, V lost 6 bases, and 7 bases had no gene match.

The chain recombines TRBV27 with TRBJ2-2; D is ambiguous. Germline lookup yields CDR1 MNHEY and CDR2 SMNVEV (reference sequence). Between the trimmed V and J ends, which lost 5 bases and 3 bases, there was a span of 4 bases. CDR3 length: 12 amino acids. CDR3 bases: TGTGCCAGCAGTCCTGACACCGGGGAGCTGTTTTTT. It encodes CASSPDTGELFF.

This chain joins TRBV9 and TRBJ2-3, with D possibly matching TRBD2 (6 bases). Trimming shortened V by 3 bases and J by 6 bases, and 20 bases separated the two germline ends. Germline V gives CDR1 SGDLS, CDR2 YYNGEE. CDR3 length equals 16 residues. CDR3 protein: CASSEAGTFIFDTQYF. Written as DNA, the CDR3 is TGTGCCAGCAGCGAGGCCGGGACTTTCATATTTGATACGCAGTATTTT.

V is TRBV7-9 and J is TRBJ2-7, with D tentatively TRBD2 (6 bases). The CDR3 is 14 amino acids. Germline CDR1 and CDR2: SEHNR and FQNEAQ (reference sequence). Trimming took off 3 bases at V and 4 bases at J, with 13 bases between the two ends. For the CDR3, the DNA is TGTGCCAGCAGCTTGGTGGGACTGAGATACGAGCAGTACTTC. It encodes CASSLVGLRYEQYF.

The rearrangement uses TRBV2 and TRBJ2-3; D might be TRBD2 (5 bases). CDR1 is SNHLY and CDR2 is FYNNEI in the germline V gene. The CDR3 extends over 15 amino acids. V lost 4 bases and J 5 bases, leaving 16 bases between the germline ends. The CDR3 nucleotides read TGTGCCAGCAGTGGACCAGCGGCGACACTAGATACGCAGTATTTT. It yields the protein CASSGPAATLDTQYF. The entire variable domain, with the rest obtained from reference TRBV2 and TRBJ2-3, is as follows: EPEVTQTPSHQVTQMGQEVILRCVPISNHLYFYWYRQILGQKVEFLVSFYNNEISEKSEIFDDQFSVERPDGSNFTLKIRSTKLEDSAMYFCASSGPAATLDTQYFGPGTRLTVL.

This chain connects TRBV6-6 to TRBJ1-4; 10 bases are shared with TRBD1. The CDR3 totals 15 residues. V trimming: 3 bases; J trimming: 5 bases; junction bases outside the gene matches: 3. Germline V gene lookup returns CDR1 MNHNY and CDR2 SVGAGI (reference sequence). CDR3 protein: CASSYLTGGNEKLFF. DNA of the CDR3: TGTGCCAGCAGTTATTTGACAGGGGGCAATGAAAAACTGTTTTTT.

The genes are TRBV11-1 and TRBJ2-1; D is perhaps TRBD1 (5 bases). The CDR3 is 14 residues long. The V end was cut by 5 bases, the J end by 9 bases, with 17 bases between. CDR1 is SGHAT and CDR2 is FQDESV in the germline V gene (reference sequence). The CDR3 DNA reads TGTGCCAGCAGCCCCCGTCGCTGGGGCGGTGAGCAGTTCTTC. Its translation: CASSPRRWGGEQFF.

V and J are TRBV7-9 and TRBJ2-2; D remains unclear. With 5 bases removed from V and 5 bases from J, the gap between germline ends came to 6 bases. The CDR3 covers 12 residues. Germline CDR1 reads SEHNR; CDR2 reads FQNEAQ (reference sequence). The CDR3 nucleotides read TGTGCCAGCAGCCCTCTAACCGGGGAGCTGTTTTTT. This gives the protein CASSPLTGELFF.

The rearrangement uses TRBV15 and TRBJ1-3, with TRBD1 as a possible D gene (6 bases). Trimming shortened V by 1 base and J by 0 bases, and 13 bases separated the two germline ends. The CDR3 runs to 17 residues. Germline V CDR1 and CDR2: LNHNV, YYDKDF (reference sequence). CDR3 coding DNA: TGTGCCACCAGCAGAGTTCAGGGGAAACCCTCTGGAAACACCATATATTTT. Its protein is CATSRVQGKPSGNTIYF.

The chain is built from TRBV6-4 and TRBJ1-6; possible D gene TRBD1, 5 bases. The CDR3 has 15 amino acids. Trimming left V 0 bases short and J 10 bases short, with 13 bases between. Germline V gene data show CDR1 as MRHNA and CDR2 as SNTAGT. CDR3 loop: CASSDSGRAGSPLHF. CDR3 in DNA: TGTGCCAGCAGTGACTCGGGCAGGGCAGGATCACCCCTCCACTTT.

The rearrangement joins TRBV30 to TRBJ2-1; 8 bases map to TRBD2. Unmatched junction bases numbered 15, after V lost 6 bases and J lost 8 bases. The germline CDR1 and CDR2 sequences are GTSNPN and SVGIG (reference sequence). The CDR3 sequence is 15 residues long. The chain's CDR3 is CACIIVAGPVDEQFF. As DNA, the CDR3 is TGTGCCTGCATAATTGTAGCGGGACCAGTCGATGAGCAGTTCTTC.

The genes are TRBV11-2 and TRBJ2-7; D is ambiguous. V lost 2 bases to trimming and J lost 0 bases, with 11 bases between them. From germline, CDR1 is SGHAT and CDR2 FQNNGV. This CDR3 is built from 15 residues. DNA of the CDR3: TGTGCCAGCAGCTTAACAGAGATGAGCTCCTACGAGCAGTACTTC. Amino acid sequence: CASSLTEMSSYEQYF.

V gene TRBV10-3 combines with J gene TRBJ2-1, with D maybe TRBD1 (5 bases). CDR3 length equals 14 residues. CDR1 is ENHRY, CDR2 SYGVKD, per germline. V was shortened by 7 bases and J by 1 base, with 11 bases between the two germline ends. Written as DNA, the CDR3 is TGTGCCATCATGGGGCAAGAATCCTACAATGAGCAGTTCTTC. This sequence encodes CAIMGQESYNEQFF.

The chain is built from TRBV6-5 and TRBJ1-1; 7 nucleotides match TRBD1. The length of the CDR3 is 12 residues. In germline, CDR1 is MNHEY, CDR2 SVGAGI. The trim removed 6 bases at V and 12 bases at J, leaving 10 bases unmatched. For the CDR3, the DNA is TGTGCCAGCAGCCAGGTGGGACAGACGACTTTCTTT. Its protein product is CASSQVGQTTFF.

V and J are TRBV25-1 and TRBJ2-5; 7 positions match TRBD1. CDR1 is MGHDK, CDR2 SYGVNS, per germline. With V trimmed by 8 bases and J by 5 bases, 5 bases remained unmatched. The CDR3 is 12 residues long. The CDR3: CASRDSYETQYF. In DNA form, the CDR3 reads TGTGCCAGCCGGGACAGTTATGAGACCCAGTACTTC.

J is TRBJ1-6 and V is TRBV5-6; TRBD1 aligns across 7 bases. This CDR3 has 17 amino acids. Unmatched junction bases numbered 10, after V lost 4 bases and J lost 3 bases. Per germline, CDR1 SGHDT and CDR2 YYEEEE. In DNA, the CDR3 is TGTGCCAGCAGCGGGAGGACAGGAAGGCTCTATAATTCACCCCTCCACTTT. Its protein is CASSGRTGRLYNSPLHF.

The chain couples TRBV5-4 to TRBJ2-1; 7 bases align to TRBD1. From germline, CDR1 is SGHNT and CDR2 YYREEE (reference sequence). The CDR3 consists of 15 residues. Losses at the gene ends were 0 bases for V and 3 bases for J; bases not matched to a gene: 3. The CDR3 spells CASSLGQGGYNEQFF. The CDR3 region has the DNA TGTGCCAGCAGCTTGGGACAGGGCGGCTACAATGAGCAGTTCTTC.

V gene TRBV23-1 combines with J gene TRBJ1-5; TRBD1 agrees at 7 bases. TRBV23-1 is known as an ORF, though its function is uncertain. The CDR3 runs to 16 residues. Germline trimming cut 4 bases from V and 8 bases from J; bases unmatched to any gene: 14. CDR3 nucleotides: TGCGCCAGCAGTCTAGATTTGAGACAGGGCACGGAGCCCCAGCATTTT. Its translation: CASSLDLRQGTEPQHF.

The chain joins TRBV2 to TRBJ1-2; D is undetermined. V dropped 3 bases and J dropped 8 bases, with 7 bases sitting between them. CDR1 is SNHLY, CDR2 FYNNEI, per germline. CDR3 length: 11 amino acids. CDR3 residues: CASSEDSGYTF. DNA for the CDR3: TGTGCCAGCAGTGAGGACTCCGGCTACACCTTC. The whole variable domain, filled in from reference TRBV2 and TRBJ1-2, reads EPEVTQTPSHQVTQMGQEVILRCVPISNHLYFYWYRQILGQKVEFLVSFYNNEISEKSEIFDDQFSVERPDGSNFTLKIRSTKLEDSAMYFCASSEDSGYTFGSGTRLTVV.

The chain joins TRBV2 to TRBJ2-7; tentatively, D is TRBD2 (6 bases). The CDR3 totals 14 residues. V lost 7 bases and J 1 base, leaving 14 bases between the germline ends. Germline values: CDR1 SNHLY, CDR2 FYNNEI. CDR3 coding DNA: TGTGCCAGCAACCGGGGAGGAATTTCCTACGAGCAGTACTTC. Amino acid sequence: CASNRGGISYEQYF.